This T cell receptor (beta chain) was sequenced in a study of pediatric ulcerative colitis. One to two pinch biopsies were taken from the rectum during colonoscopy. The study's findings and limits: Blood-rectal clonal overlap within each person was significantly higher in ulcerative colitis patients than controls.

From germline, CDR1 is MNHEY and CDR2 SVGAGI. Trimming removed 0 bases at V and 1 base at J, with 7 bases between. The CDR3 contains 14 residues. Points on this clone: Its antigen is unknown.

TCRdb keeps only in-frame clones here, not all; method: immunoSEQ multiplex PCR. The sample yields tens of thousands of clones, roughly 79% seen once. The TCR sequence derives from a girl aged 5 to 17 with moderate ulcerative colitis. Sequencing was performed on gut tissue. The rearrangement links TRBV6-5 to TRBJ2-7, with TRBD1 as a possible D gene (6 bases). The CDR3 reads CASSYSGASYEQYF. As DNA, the CDR3 is TGTGCCAGCAGTTACTCGGGGGCATCCTACGAGCAGTACTTC.